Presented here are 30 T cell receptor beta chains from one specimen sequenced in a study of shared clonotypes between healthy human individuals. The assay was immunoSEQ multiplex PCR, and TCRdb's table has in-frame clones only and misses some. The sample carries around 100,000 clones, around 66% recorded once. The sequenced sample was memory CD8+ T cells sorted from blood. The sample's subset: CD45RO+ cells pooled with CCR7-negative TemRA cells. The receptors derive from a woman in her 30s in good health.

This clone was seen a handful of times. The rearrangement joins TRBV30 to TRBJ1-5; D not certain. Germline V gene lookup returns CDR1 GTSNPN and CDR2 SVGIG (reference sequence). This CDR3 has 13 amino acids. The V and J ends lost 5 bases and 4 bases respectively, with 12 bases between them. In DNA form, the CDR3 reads TGTGCCTGGGGGCGGGCACCAAATCAGCCCCAGCATTTT. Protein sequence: CAWGRAPNQPQHF.

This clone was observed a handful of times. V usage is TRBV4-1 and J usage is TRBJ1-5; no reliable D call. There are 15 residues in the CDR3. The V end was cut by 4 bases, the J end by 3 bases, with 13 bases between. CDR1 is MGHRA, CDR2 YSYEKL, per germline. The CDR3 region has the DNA TGCGCCAGCAGCCTTTCTCACGGATCCAATCAGCCCCAGCATTTT. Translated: CASSLSHGSNQPQHF.

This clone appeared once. CDR3 coding DNA: TGCGCCAGCAGCCAAGACCACGTCCCCTACGAGCAGTACTTC. Translated, it gives CASSQDHVPYEQYF. The genes are TRBV4-1 and TRBJ2-7, with D unclear. Germline CDR1 reads MGHRA; CDR2 reads YSYEKL. CDR3 length equals 14 residues. Trimming shortened V by 0 bases and J by 2 bases, and 8 bases separated the two germline ends.

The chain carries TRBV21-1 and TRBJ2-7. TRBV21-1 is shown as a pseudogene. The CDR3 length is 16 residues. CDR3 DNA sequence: TGTGCCAGCAGCAAAGGAACCGCCGGCAGATCCTACGAGCAGTACTTC. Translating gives CASSKGTAGRSYEQYF.

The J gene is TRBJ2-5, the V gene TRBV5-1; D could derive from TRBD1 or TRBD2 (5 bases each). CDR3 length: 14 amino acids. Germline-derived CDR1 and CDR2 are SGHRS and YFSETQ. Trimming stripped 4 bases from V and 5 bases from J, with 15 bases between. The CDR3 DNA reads TGCGCCAGCAGCCCCTGGGGGTCCGCCGAGACCCAGTACTTC. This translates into CASSPWGSAETQYF.

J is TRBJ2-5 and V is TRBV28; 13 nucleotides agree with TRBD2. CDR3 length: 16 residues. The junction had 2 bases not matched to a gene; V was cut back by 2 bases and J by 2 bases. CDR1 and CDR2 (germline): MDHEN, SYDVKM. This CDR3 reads CASSLGTSGTQETQYF. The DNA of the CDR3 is TGTGCCAGCAGTTTAGGGACTAGCGGGACACAAGAGACCCAGTACTTC.

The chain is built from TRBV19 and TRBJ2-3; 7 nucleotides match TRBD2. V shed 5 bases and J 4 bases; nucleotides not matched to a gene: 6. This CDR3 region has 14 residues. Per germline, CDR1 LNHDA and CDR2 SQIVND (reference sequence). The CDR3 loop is CASSLGLFADTQYF. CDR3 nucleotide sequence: TGTGCCAGTAGTCTGGGACTATTTGCAGATACGCAGTATTTT.

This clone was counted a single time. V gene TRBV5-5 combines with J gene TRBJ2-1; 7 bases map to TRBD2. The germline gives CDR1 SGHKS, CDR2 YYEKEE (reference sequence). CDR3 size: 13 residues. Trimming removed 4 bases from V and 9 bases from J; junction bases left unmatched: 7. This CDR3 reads CASSLWGLPEQFF. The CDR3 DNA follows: TGTGCCAGCAGCCTCTGGGGACTACCTGAGCAGTTCTTC.

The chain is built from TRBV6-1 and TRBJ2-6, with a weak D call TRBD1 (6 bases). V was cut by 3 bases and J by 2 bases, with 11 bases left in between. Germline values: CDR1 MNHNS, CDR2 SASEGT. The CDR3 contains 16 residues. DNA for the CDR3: TGTGCCAGCAGTGAGGAGACAGGTACTGGGGCCAACGTCCTGACTTTC. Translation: CASSEETGTGANVLTF.

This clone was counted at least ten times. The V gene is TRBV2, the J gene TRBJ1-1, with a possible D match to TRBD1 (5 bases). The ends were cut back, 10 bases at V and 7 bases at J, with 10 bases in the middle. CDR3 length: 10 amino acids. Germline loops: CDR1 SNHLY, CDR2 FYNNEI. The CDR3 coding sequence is TGTGCCATCAGCACAGGTGAAGCTTTCTTT. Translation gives CAISTGEAFF.

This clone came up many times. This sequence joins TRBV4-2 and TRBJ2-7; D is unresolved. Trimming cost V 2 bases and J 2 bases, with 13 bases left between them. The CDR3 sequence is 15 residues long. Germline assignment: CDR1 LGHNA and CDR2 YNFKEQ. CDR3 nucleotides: TGTGCCAGCAGCCAAAACTGGGAACCTACCTACGAGCAGTACTTC. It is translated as CASSQNWEPTYEQYF.

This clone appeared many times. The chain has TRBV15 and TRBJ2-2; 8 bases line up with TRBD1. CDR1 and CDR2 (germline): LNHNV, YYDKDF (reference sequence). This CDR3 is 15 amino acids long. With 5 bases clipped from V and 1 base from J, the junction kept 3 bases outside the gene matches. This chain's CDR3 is CATSEGTGNTGELFF. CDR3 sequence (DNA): TGTGCCACCAGCGAAGGGACAGGGAACACCGGGGAGCTGTTTTTT.

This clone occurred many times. The CDR3 DNA sequence: TGTGCCAGCAGTGGCTCCCTTCTAGGAGCGGATGAGACCGGGGAGCTGTTTTTT. Amino acids: CASSGSLLGADETGELFF. This chain joins TRBV6-1 and TRBJ2-2; a possible D gene is TRBD2 (5 bases). The CDR3 is made up of 18 amino acids. The V gene's germline CDR1 is MNHNS and CDR2 SASEGT. The V and J ends lost 4 bases and 5 bases respectively, with 23 bases between them.

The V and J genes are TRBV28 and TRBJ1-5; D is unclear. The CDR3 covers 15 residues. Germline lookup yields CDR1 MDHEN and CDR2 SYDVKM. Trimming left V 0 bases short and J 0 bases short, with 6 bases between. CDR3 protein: CASSLWQDSNQPQHF. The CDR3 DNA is TGTGCCAGCAGTTTATGGCAGGATAGCAATCAGCCCCAGCATTTT. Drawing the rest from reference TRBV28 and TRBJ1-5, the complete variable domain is DVKVTQSSRYLVKRTGEKVFLECVQDMDHENMFWYRQDPGLGLRLIYFSYDVKMKEKGDIPEGYSVSREKKERFSLILESASTNQTSMYLCASSLWQDSNQPQHFGDGTRLSIL.

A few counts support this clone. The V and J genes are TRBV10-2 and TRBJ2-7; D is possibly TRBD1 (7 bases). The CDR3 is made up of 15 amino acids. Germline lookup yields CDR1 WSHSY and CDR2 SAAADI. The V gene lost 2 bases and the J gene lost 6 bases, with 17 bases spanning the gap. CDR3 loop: CASSEGAGTVSEQYF. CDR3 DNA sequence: TGCGCCAGCAGTGAGGGGGCGGGGACAGTCTCCGAGCAGTACTTC.

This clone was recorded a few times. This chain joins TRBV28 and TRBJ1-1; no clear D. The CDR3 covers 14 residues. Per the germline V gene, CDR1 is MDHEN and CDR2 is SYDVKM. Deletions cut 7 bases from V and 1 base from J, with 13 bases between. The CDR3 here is CASIPTAQNTEAFF. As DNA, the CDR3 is TGTGCCAGCATTCCGACCGCCCAGAACACTGAAGCTTTCTTT.

CDR3 sequence reads: CASSVSRDMRASGANVLTF. The DNA of the CDR3 is TGTGCCAGCAGCGTAAGTCGGGATATGCGGGCCTCTGGGGCCAACGTCCTGACTTTC. The chain couples TRBV9 to TRBJ2-6, with a possible D match to TRBD2 (5 bases). V was clipped by 1 base and J by 0 bases, with 17 bases between them. The CDR3 contains 19 residues. Looked up from germline, CDR1 is SGDLS and CDR2 is YYNGEE.

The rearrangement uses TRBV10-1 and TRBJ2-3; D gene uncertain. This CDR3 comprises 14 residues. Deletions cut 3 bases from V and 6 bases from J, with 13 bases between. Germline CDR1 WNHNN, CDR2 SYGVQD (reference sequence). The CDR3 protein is CASSDTGTEDTQYF. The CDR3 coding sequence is TGCGCCAGCAGTGATACCGGTACAGAGGATACGCAGTATTTT.

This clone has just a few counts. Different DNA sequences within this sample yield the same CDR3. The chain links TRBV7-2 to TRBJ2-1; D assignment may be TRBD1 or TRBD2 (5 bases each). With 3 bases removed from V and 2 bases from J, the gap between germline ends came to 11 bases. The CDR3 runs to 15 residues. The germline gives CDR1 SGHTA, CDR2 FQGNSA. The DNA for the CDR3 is TGTGCCAGCAGCTTGGGGGTTTTGACCTACAATGAGCAGTTCTTC. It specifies CASSLGVLTYNEQFF.

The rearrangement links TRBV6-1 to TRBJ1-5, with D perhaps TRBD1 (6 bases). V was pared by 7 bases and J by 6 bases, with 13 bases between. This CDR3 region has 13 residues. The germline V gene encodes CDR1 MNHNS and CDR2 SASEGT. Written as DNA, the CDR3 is TGTGCCAGCAAACAGGGCGAGAGTCAGCCCCAGCATTTT. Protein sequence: CASKQGESQPQHF.

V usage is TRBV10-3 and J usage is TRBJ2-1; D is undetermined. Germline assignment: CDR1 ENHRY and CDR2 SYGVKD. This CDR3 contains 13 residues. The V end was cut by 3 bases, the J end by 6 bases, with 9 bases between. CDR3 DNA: TGTGCCATCAGTGACCCCTCGGGCAATGAGCAGTTCTTC. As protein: CAISDPSGNEQFF.

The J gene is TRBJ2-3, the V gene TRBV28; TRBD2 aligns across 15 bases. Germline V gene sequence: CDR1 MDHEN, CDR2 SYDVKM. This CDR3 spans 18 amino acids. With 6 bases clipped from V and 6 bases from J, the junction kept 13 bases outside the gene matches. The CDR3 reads CASRNPGTSGRSWDTQYF. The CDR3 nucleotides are TGTGCCAGCAGGAACCCCGGGACTAGCGGGAGGAGTTGGGATACGCAGTATTTT.

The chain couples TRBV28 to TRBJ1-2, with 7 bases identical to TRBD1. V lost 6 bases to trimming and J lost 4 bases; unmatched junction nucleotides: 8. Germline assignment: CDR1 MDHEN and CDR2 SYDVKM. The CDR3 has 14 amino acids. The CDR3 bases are TGTGCCAGCAGGCAAACAGGGGAGACCTATGGCTACACCTTC. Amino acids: CASRQTGETYGYTF.

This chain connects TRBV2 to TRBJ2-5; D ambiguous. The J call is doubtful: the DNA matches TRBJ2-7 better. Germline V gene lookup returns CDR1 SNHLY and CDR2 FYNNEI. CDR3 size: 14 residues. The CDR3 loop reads CASRETPHSYEQYF. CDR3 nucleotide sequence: TGTGCCAGCAGGGAGACACCCCACTCCTACGAGCAGTACTTC.

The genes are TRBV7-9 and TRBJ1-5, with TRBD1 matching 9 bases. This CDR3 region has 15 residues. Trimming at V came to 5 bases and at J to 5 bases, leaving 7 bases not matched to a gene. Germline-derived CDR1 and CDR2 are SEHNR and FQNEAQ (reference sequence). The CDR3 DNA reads TGTGCCAGCAGCCCACAGGGGGCGGGGGATCAGCCCCAGCATTTT. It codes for CASSPQGAGDQPQHF. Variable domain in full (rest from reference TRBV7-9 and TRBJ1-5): DTGVSQNPRHKITKRGQNVTFRCDPISEHNRLYWYRQTLGQGPEFLTYFQNEAQLEKSRLLSDRFSAERPKGSFSTLEIQRTEQGDSAMYLCASSPQGAGDQPQHFGDGTRLSIL.

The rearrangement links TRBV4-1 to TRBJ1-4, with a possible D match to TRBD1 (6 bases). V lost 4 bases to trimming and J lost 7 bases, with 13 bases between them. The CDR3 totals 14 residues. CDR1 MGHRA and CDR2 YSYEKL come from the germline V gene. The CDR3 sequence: CASSLDRSTEKLFF. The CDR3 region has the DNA TGCGCCAGCAGCCTCGACAGGAGCACTGAAAAACTGTTTTTT.

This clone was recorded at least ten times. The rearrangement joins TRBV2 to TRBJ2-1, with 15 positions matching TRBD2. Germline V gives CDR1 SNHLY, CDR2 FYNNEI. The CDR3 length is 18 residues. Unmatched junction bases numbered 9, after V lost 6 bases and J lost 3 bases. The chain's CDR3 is CASSPGLAGGLDYNEQFF. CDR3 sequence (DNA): TGTGCCAGCAGCCCGGGACTAGCGGGAGGACTCGACTACAATGAGCAGTTCTTC.

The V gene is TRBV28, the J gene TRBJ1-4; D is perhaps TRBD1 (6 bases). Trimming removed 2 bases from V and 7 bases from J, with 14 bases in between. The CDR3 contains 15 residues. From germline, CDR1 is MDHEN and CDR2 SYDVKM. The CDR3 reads CASSLPNREGEKLFF. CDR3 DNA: TGTGCCAGCAGTTTACCGAACAGGGAGGGTGAAAAACTGTTTTTT.

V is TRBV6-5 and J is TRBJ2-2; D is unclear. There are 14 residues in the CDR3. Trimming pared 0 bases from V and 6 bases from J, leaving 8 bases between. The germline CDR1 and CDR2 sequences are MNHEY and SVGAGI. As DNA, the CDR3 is TGTGCCAGCAGTTACTCGATGGTCGCCGGGGAGCTGTTTTTT. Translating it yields CASSYSMVAGELFF.

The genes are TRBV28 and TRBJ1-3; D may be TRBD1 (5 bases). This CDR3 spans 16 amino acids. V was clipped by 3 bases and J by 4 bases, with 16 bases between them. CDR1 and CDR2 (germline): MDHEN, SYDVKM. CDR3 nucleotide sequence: TGTGCCAGCAGTTTTCTATTCAGGGATTCCGGAAACACCATATATTTT. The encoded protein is CASSFLFRDSGNTIYF.